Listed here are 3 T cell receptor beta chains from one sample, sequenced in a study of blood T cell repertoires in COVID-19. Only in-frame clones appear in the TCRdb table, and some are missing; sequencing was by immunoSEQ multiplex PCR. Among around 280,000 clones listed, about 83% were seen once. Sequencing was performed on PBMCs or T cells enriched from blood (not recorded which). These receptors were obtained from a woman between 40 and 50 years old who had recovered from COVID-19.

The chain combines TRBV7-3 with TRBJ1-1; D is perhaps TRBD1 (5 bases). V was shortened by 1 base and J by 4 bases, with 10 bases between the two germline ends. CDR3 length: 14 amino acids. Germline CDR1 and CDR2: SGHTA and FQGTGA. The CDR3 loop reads CASSLKSGGTEAFF. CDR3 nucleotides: TGTGCCAGCAGCTTAAAATCCGGGGGCACTGAAGCTTTCTTT.

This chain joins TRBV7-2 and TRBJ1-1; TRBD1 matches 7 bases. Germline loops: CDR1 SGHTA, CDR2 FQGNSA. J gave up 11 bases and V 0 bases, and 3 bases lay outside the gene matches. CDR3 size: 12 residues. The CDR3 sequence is CASSLARGQAFF. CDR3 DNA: TGTGCCAGCAGCTTAGCGCGGGGACAGGCTTTCTTT.

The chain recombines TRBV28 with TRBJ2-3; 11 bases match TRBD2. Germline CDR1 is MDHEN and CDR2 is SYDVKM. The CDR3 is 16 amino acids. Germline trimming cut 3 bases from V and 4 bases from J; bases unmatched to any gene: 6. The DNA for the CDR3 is TGTGCCAGCAGTTTCCCCCTAGCGGGAGGCTCAGATACGCAGTATTTT. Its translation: CASSFPLAGGSDTQYF.